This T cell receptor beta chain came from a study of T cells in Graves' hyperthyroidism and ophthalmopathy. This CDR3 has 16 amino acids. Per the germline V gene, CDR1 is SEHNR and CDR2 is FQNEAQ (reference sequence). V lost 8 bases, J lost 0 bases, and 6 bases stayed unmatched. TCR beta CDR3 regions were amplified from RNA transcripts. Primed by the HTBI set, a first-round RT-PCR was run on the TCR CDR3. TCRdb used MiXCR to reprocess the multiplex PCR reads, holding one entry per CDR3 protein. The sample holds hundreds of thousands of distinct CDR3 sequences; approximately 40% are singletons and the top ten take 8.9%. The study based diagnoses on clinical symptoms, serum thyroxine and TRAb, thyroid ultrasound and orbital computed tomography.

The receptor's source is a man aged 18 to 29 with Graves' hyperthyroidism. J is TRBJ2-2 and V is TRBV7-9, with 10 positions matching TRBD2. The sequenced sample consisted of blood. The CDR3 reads CASPYLAGANTGELFF. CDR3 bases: TGTGCCAGCCCATACCTAGCGGGGGCGAACACCGGGGAGCTGTTTTTT.